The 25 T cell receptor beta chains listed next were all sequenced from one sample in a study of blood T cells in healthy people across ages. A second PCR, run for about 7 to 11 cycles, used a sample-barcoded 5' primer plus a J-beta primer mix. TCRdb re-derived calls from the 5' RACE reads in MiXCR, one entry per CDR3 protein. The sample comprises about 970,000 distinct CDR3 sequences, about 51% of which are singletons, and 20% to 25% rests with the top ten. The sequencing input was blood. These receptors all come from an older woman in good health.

The CDR3 bases are TGTGCCAGCTCACTCCTGCGGGAAGCCCCCGAGCAGTACTTC. Residues: CASSLLREAPEQYF. This chain links TRBV18 with TRBJ2-5; possible D gene TRBD2, 6 bases. The last part of the DNA fits TRBJ2-7 better; the J call may be wrong. Germline V gene data show CDR1 as KGHSH and CDR2 as LQKENI. The CDR3 spans 14 residues.

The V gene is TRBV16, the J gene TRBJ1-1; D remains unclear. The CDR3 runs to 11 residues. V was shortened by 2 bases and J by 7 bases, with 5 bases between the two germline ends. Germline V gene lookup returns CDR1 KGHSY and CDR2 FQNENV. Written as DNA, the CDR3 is TGTGCCAGCAGCCAAAAGTATGAAGCTTTCTTT. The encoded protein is CASSQKYEAFF.

CDR3 sequence (DNA): TGTGCCAGCAGTGAAGTCCGCAACGTTTACTTTGGCTACACCTTC. This sequence encodes CASSEVRNVYFGYTF. V gene TRBV6-1 combines with J gene TRBJ1-2; no firm D call. Between the trimmed V and J ends, which lost 1 base and 7 bases, there was a span of 16 bases. CDR1 is MNHNS, CDR2 SASEGT, per germline. The CDR3 consists of 15 residues.

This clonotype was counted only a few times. CDR3 sequence reads: CASSLSTRGTQYF. CDR3 bases: TGTGCCAGCAGCTTAAGCACGCGGGGGACCCAGTACTTC. This chain connects TRBV7-2 to TRBJ2-5, with a possible D match to TRBD2 (6 bases). The CDR3 has 13 residues. V was shortened by 2 bases and J by 7 bases, with 11 bases between the two germline ends. Germline-derived CDR1 and CDR2 are SGHTA and FQGNSA.

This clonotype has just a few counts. CDR3 in DNA: TGTGCCAGCAGTTTATCGAACGGGTTGAAGCATCAGTACTTC. This translates into CASSLSNGLKHQYF. The chain combines TRBV27 with TRBJ2-4; D not resolved. CDR1 and CDR2 (germline): MNHEY, SMNVEV (reference sequence). V was trimmed by 0 bases and J by 12 bases, leaving 15 bases between them. The CDR3 sequence is 14 residues long.

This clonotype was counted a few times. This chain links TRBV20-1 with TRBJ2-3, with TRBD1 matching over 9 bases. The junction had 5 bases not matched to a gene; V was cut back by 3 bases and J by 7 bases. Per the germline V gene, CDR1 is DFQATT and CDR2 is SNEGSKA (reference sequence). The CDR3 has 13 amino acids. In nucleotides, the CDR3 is TGCAGTGCTAGGTTAACAGGGGGCCATACGCAGTATTTT. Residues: CSARLTGGHTQYF.

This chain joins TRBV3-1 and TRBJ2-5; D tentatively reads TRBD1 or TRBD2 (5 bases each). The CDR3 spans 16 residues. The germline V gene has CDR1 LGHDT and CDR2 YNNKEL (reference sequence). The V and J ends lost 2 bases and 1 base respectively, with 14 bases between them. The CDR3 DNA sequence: TGTGCCAGCAGCCAAAGGGGATTCGGGATCCAAGAGACCCAGTACTTC. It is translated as CASSQRGFGIQETQYF.

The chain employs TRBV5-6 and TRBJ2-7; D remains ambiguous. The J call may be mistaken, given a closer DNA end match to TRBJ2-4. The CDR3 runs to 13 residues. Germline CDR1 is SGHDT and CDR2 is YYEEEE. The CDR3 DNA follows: TGTGCCAGCAGCTTCACCTTGGGAAACATTCAGTACTTC. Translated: CASSFTLGNIQYF.

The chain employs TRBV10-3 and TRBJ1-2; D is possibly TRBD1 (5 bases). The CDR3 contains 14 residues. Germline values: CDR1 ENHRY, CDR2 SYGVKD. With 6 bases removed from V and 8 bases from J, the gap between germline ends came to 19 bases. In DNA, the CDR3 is TGTGCCATCAGAAGGCTCGGCCAGGGCGGCGGCTACACCTTC. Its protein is CAIRRLGQGGGYTF.

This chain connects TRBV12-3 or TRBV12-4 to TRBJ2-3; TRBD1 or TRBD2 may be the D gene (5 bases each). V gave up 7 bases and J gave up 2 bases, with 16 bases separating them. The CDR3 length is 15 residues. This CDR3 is CASNPGPTNTDTQYF. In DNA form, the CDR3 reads TGTGCCAGCAACCCGGGACCTACTAACACAGATACGCAGTATTTT.

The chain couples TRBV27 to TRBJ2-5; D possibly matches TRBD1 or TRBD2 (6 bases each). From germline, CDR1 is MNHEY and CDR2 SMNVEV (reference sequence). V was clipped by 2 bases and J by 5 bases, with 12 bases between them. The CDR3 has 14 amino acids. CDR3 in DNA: TGTGCCAGCAGTTTAGTCACAGGGACTGAGACCCAGTACTTC. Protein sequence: CASSLVTGTETQYF.

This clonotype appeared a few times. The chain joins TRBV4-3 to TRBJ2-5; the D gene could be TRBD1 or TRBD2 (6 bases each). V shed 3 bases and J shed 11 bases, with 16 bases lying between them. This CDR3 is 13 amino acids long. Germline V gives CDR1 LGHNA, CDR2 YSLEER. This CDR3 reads CASSHLEGGEQYF. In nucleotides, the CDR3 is TGCGCCAGCAGCCATCTCGAGGGGGGAGAGCAGTACTTC.

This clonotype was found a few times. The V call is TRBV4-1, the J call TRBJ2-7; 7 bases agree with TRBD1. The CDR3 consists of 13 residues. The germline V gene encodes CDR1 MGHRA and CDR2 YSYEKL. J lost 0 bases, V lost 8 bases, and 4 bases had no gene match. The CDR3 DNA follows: TGCGCCAGCCGGACAGGAATCTCCTACGAGCAGTACTTC. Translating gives CASRTGISYEQYF.

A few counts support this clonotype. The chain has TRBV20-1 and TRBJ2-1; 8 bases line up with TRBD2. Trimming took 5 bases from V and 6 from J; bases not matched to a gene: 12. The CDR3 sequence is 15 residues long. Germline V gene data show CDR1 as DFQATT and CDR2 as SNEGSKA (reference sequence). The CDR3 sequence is CSAASPTGTSNEQFF. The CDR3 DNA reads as TGCAGTGCTGCATCTCCCACCGGGACTAGCAATGAGCAGTTCTTC.

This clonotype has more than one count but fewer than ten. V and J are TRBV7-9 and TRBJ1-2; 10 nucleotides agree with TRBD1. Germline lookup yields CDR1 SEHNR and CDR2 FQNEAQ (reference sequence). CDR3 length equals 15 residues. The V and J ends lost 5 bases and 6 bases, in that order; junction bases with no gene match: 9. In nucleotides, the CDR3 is TGTGCCAGCAGCAGTGTCGGGACAGGGGAAAATGGCTACACCTTC. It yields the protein CASSSVGTGENGYTF.

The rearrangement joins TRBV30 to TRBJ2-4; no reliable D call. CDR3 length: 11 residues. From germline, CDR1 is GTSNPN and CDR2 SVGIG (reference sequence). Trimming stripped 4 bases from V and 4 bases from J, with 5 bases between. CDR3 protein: CAWNRKNIQYF. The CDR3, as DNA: TGTGCCTGGAATCGAAAAAACATTCAGTACTTC.

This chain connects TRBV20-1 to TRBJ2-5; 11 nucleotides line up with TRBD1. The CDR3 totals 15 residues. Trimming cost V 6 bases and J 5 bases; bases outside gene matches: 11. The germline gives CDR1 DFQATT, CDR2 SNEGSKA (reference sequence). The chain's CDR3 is CSARTGGASWETQYF. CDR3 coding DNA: TGCAGTGCGCGGACAGGGGGCGCATCATGGGAGACCCAGTACTTC.

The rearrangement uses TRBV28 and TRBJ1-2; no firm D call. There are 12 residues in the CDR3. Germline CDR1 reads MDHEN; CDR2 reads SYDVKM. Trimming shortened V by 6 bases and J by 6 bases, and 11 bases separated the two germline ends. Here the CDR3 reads CASRESGNGYTF. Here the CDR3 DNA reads TGTGCCAGCAGGGAGAGCGGGAATGGCTACACCTTC.

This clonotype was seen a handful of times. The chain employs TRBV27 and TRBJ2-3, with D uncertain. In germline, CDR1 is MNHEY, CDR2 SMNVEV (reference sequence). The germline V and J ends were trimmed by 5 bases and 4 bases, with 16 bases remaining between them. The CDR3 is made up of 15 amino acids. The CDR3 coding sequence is TGTGCCAGCAGTACCCCCCTAGGGTTCCCAGATACGCAGTATTTT. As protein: CASSTPLGFPDTQYF.

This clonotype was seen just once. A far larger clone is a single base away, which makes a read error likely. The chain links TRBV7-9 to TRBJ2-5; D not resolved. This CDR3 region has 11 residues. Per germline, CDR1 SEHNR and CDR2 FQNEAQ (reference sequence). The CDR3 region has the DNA TGTGCCAGCAGCCCCCAAAAGACCCAGTACTTC. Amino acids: CASSPQKTQYF.

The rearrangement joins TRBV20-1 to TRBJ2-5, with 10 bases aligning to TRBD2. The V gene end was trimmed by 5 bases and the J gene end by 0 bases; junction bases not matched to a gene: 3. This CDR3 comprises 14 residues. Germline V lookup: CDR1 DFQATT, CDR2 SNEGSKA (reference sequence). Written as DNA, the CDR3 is TGCAGTGCTCGGACTAGCGGAAACCAAGAGACCCAGTACTTC. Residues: CSARTSGNQETQYF.

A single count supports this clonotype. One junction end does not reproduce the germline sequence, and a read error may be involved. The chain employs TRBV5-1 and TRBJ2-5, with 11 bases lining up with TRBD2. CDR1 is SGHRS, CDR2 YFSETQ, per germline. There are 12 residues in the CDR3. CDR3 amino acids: CANPGLAETLYF. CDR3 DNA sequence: TGCGCCAACCCGGGACTAGCGGAGACCCTGTACTTC. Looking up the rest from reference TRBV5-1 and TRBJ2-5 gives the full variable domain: KAGVTQTPRYLIKTRGQQVTLSCSPISGHRSVSWYQQTPGQGLQFLFEYFSETQRNKGNFPGRFSGRQFSNSRSEMNVSTLELGDSALYLCANPGLAETLYFGPGTRLLVL.

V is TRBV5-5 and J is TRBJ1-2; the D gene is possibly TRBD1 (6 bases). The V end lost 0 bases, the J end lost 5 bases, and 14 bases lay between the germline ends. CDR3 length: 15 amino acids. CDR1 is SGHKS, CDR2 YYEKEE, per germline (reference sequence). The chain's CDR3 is CASSLDQGQGYGYTF. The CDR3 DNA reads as TGTGCCAGCAGCTTGGATCAAGGGCAGGGGTATGGCTACACCTTC.

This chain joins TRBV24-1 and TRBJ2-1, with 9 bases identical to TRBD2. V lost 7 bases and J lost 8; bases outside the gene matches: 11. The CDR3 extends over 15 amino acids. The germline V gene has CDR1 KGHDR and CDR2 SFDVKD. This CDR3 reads CATRGNSGSLDEQFF. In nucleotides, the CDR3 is TGTGCCACCAGGGGGAATAGCGGGAGTCTGGATGAGCAGTTCTTC.

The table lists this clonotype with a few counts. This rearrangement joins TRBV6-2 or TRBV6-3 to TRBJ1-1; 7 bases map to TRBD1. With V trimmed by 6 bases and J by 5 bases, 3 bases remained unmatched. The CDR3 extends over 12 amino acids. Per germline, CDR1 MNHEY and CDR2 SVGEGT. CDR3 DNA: TGTGCCAGCAGCTCCAGGGGGACTGAAGCTTTCTTT. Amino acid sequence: CASSSRGTEAFF.